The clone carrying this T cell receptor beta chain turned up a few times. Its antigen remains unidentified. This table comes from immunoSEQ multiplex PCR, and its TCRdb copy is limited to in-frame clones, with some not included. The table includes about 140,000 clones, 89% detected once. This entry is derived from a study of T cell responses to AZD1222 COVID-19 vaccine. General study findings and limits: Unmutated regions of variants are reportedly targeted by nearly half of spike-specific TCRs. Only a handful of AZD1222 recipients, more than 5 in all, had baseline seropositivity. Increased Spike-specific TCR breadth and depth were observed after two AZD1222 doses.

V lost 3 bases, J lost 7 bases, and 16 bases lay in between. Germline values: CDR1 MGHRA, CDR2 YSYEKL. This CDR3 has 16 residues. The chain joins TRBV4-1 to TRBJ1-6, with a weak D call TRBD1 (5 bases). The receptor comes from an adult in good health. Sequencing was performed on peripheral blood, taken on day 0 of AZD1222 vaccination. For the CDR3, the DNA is TGCGCCAGCAGCCAGTTCTCGGGACGGGAAAATTCACCCCTCCACTTT. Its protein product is CASSQFSGRENSPLHF.